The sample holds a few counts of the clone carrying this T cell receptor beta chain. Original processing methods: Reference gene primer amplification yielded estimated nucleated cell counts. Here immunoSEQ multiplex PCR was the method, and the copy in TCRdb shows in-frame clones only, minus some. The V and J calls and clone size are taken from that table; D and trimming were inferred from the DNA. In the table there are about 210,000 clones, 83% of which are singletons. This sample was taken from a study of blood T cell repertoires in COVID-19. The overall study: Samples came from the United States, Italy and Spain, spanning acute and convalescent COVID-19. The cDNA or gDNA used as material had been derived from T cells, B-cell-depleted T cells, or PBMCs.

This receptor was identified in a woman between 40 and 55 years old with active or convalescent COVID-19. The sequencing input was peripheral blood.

CDR3 nucleotides: TGTGCCAGCAGCTTATGGGGACTAGGTTCCGAGCAGTACTTC. Its translation: CASSLWGLGSEQYF. J is TRBJ2-7 and V is TRBV7-2; 8 bases match TRBD2. CDR1 is SGHTA, CDR2 FQGNSA, per germline. The V and J ends lost 2 bases and 6 bases, in that order; junction bases with no gene match: 6. The length of the CDR3 is 14 residues.